Presented here are 30 T cell receptor beta chains from one specimen sequenced in a study of early T cells in non-severe SARS-CoV-2 infection. TCRdb re-derived calls from the 5' RACE reads in MiXCR, one entry per CDR3 protein. The table lists tens of thousands of distinct CDR3 sequences, roughly 5.3% of them singletons. Sample: whole blood. These receptors were obtained from an adult who was a healthcare worker with PCR-confirmed SARS-CoV-2 infection or an uninfected control (not recorded which).

This clonotype was counted at least ten times. The V and J genes are TRBV20-1 and TRBJ2-7, with D possibly being TRBD2 (6 bases). Germline lookup yields CDR1 DFQATT and CDR2 SNEGSKA (reference sequence). V dropped 1 base and J dropped 2 bases, with 18 bases sitting between them. CDR3 length: 16 amino acids. The CDR3 sequence: CSARARGPGLTYEQYF. The CDR3 coding sequence is TGCAGTGCTAGAGCGAGAGGTCCCGGACTAACCTACGAGCAGTACTTC.

The table lists this clonotype with many counts. V gene TRBV3-1 combines with J gene TRBJ1-6; D remains unclear. Germline V gene lookup returns CDR1 LGHDT and CDR2 YNNKEL (reference sequence). The CDR3 contains 13 residues. V shed 4 bases and J shed 7 bases, with 8 bases lying between them. The DNA of the CDR3 is TGTGCCAGCAGCCCCAGTCGAAATTCACCCCTCCACTTT. It encodes CASSPSRNSPLHF.

This clonotype has a count of ten or more. This chain joins TRBV24-1 and TRBJ2-1, with 12 bases lining up with TRBD2. CDR3 length: 20 amino acids. Germline V gene data show CDR1 as KGHDR and CDR2 as SFDVKD. The V and J ends lost 5 bases and 0 bases, in that order; junction bases with no gene match: 13. The CDR3 DNA sequence: TGTGCCACCAGTGCCCTGGGGGCGACTAGCGGGAGACCCTCCTACAATGAGCAGTTCTTC. Amino acid sequence: CATSALGATSGRPSYNEQFF.

There are many counts of this clonotype. V gene TRBV28 combines with J gene TRBJ2-7; either TRBD1 or TRBD2 may supply D (6 bases each). The CDR3 runs to 14 residues. The V and J ends lost 9 bases and 2 bases respectively, with 17 bases between them. Germline V gives CDR1 MDHEN, CDR2 SYDVKM. CDR3 amino acids: CASIPGGRPYEQYF. DNA for the CDR3: TGTGCCAGTATTCCTGGGGGGCGGCCCTACGAGCAGTACTTC.

This clonotype was detected ten times or more. DNA of the CDR3: TGCAGTGCTAGGGCGCTAGCAAACGGGGAGCTGTTTTTT. It is translated as CSARALANGELFF. The V gene is TRBV20-1, the J gene TRBJ2-2, with D tentatively TRBD2 (5 bases). The CDR3 spans 13 residues. V was cut by 3 bases and J by 7 bases, with 12 bases left in between. Germline loops: CDR1 DFQATT, CDR2 SNEGSKA (reference sequence).

This clonotype was seen repeatedly, ten times or more. CDR3 sequence: CASSQDGTSPEQFF. The CDR3 coding sequence is TGCGCCAGCAGCCAAGATGGGACCTCCCCTGAGCAGTTCTTC. The V call is TRBV4-3, the J call TRBJ2-1; D tentatively fits TRBD1 or TRBD2 (5 bases each). Per germline, CDR1 LGHNA and CDR2 YSLEER. This CDR3 is built from 14 residues. V was cut by 0 bases and J by 9 bases, with 12 bases left in between.

Ten or more counts support this clonotype. The CDR3 region is CATSGRVGPLLDYNEQFF. The CDR3 nucleotides read TGTGCCACCAGTGGGAGGGTAGGGCCCCTCCTAGACTACAATGAGCAGTTCTTC. J is TRBJ2-1 and V is TRBV24-1, with D possibly being TRBD2 (6 bases). Trimming cost V 5 bases and J 3 bases, with 22 bases left between them. CDR3 size: 18 residues. Germline CDR1 is KGHDR and CDR2 is SFDVKD.

This clonotype was seen ten or more times. This chain uses TRBV19 with TRBJ2-1, with D perhaps matching TRBD1 (6 bases). CDR1 and CDR2 from the germline V gene are LNHDA and SQIVND (reference sequence). The germline V and J ends were trimmed by 6 bases and 3 bases, with 12 bases remaining between them. The CDR3 contains 14 residues. The CDR3 DNA sequence: TGTGCCAGTAGGCCGGACAGCTTCTACAATGAGCAGTTCTTC. Translating gives CASRPDSFYNEQFF.

This clonotype was picked up many times. V and J are TRBV19 and TRBJ2-3; D might be TRBD2 (6 bases). Germline V gene sequence: CDR1 LNHDA, CDR2 SQIVND (reference sequence). The length of the CDR3 is 16 residues. Trimming left V 6 bases short and J 3 bases short, with 19 bases between. CDR3 coding DNA: TGTGCCAGTAGACCTGGAGGACCAAGCGGGACAGATACGCAGTATTTT. Amino acids: CASRPGGPSGTDTQYF. Together with reference TRBV19 and TRBJ2-3, the CDR3 gives the full variable domain: DGGITQSPKYLFRKEGQNVTLSCEQNLNHDAMYWYRQDPGQGLRLIYYSQIVNDFQKGDIAEGYSVSREKKESFPLTVTSAQKNPTAFYLCASRPGGPSGTDTQYFGPGTRLTVL.

This clonotype has just a few counts. This rearrangement joins TRBV6-6 to TRBJ2-5; TRBD1 might be the D (6 bases). With 6 bases removed from V and 5 bases from J, the gap between germline ends came to 22 bases. CDR3 length equals 16 residues. Germline lookup yields CDR1 MNHNY and CDR2 SVGAGI (reference sequence). CDR3 region: CASSPRPGTLGETQYF. CDR3 DNA sequence: TGTGCCAGCAGCCCTCGGCCCGGGACACTCGGGGAGACCCAGTACTTC.

Many counts were recorded for this clonotype. The chain has TRBV10-3 and TRBJ1-1; D is undetermined. The CDR3 length is 15 residues. Trimming stripped 6 bases from V and 4 bases from J, with 18 bases between. Germline lookup yields CDR1 ENHRY and CDR2 SYGVKD. The CDR3 nucleotides read TGTGCCATCAGGGCCGAATTTTTGGGTAGCACTGAAGCTTTCTTT. This encodes CAIRAEFLGSTEAFF.

This clonotype was observed a handful of times. The rearrangement joins TRBV29-1 to TRBJ2-7, with a possible D match to TRBD2 (6 bases). The germline V gene has CDR1 SQVTM and CDR2 ANQGSEA. Deletions cut 7 bases from V and 2 bases from J, with 15 bases between. The CDR3 runs 13 residues. The CDR3 region has the DNA TGCAGCGCTGCCCGCCCGGGAGCCTACGAGCAGTACTTC. Protein: CSAARPGAYEQYF.

Ten or more counts support this clonotype. The chain combines TRBV7-2 with TRBJ1-2; 8 nucleotides agree with TRBD1. The CDR3 is 14 amino acids. J was trimmed by 7 bases and V by 5 bases; bases with no gene match: 9. In germline, CDR1 is SGHTA, CDR2 FQGNSA. The CDR3 region is CASSPPDRVGGYTF. DNA for the CDR3: TGTGCCAGCAGCCCCCCGGACAGGGTGGGTGGCTACACCTTC.

The V gene is TRBV6-1, the J gene TRBJ2-2; 9 bases fit TRBD1. The CDR3 length is 17 residues. In germline, CDR1 is MNHNS, CDR2 SASEGT. Unmatched junction bases numbered 10, after V lost 5 bases and J lost 3 bases. The CDR3, as DNA: TGTGCCAGCAGTCGGACAGGGGCCCAGCTGTACACCGGGGAGCTGTTTTTT. Protein sequence: CASSRTGAQLYTGELFF.

This clonotype is labeled as medium-sized. This sequence joins TRBV29-1 and TRBJ2-1; possibly TRBD1 for D (5 bases). The germline gives CDR1 SQVTM, CDR2 ANQGSEA. With 8 bases removed from V and 5 bases from J, the gap between germline ends came to 10 bases. The CDR3 consists of 11 residues. This CDR3 reads CSMTTDNEQFF. The CDR3 DNA reads TGCAGCATGACGACAGACAATGAGCAGTTCTTC.

This clonotype was picked up many times. The V gene is TRBV7-3, the J gene TRBJ2-7; a possible D gene is TRBD2 (6 bases). CDR1 SGHTA and CDR2 FQGTGA come from the germline V gene. The germline V and J ends were trimmed by 5 bases and 11 bases, with 19 bases remaining between them. The CDR3 loop spans 13 amino acids. This CDR3 reads CASSPPGGSKKYF. In nucleotides, the CDR3 is TGTGCCAGCAGCCCTCCTGGGGGGAGCAAGAAGTACTTC. Combining the CDR3 with reference TRBV7-3 and TRBJ2-7 gives the whole variable domain GAGVSQTPSNKVTEKGKYVELRCDPISGHTALYWYRQSLGQGPEFLIYFQGTGAADDSGLPNDRFFAVRPEGSVSTLKIQRTERGDSAVYLCASSPPGGSKKYFGPGTRLTVT.

This clonotype was detected many times. This chain uses TRBV12-3 or TRBV12-4 with TRBJ2-5; D gene unclear. CDR3 size: 13 residues. V dropped 3 bases and J dropped 5 bases, with 10 bases sitting between them. The CDR3 loop is CASSFWLGETQYF. CDR3 nucleotides: TGTGCCAGCAGTTTTTGGTTGGGGGAGACCCAGTACTTC.

There are many counts of this clonotype. This rearrangement joins TRBV5-1 to TRBJ1-1, with unresolved D. V was cut by 3 bases and J by 1 base, with 7 bases left in between. Germline CDR1 is SGHRS and CDR2 is YFSETQ. The CDR3 consists of 13 residues. CDR3 loop: CASSSTGNTEAFF. The CDR3 DNA is TGCGCCAGCAGCTCGACGGGGAACACTGAAGCTTTCTTT.

With regard to this clonotype: This sequence may be a read error, since a much larger clone differs from it by one base. V gene TRBV11-2 combines with J gene TRBJ2-3; 9 bases map to TRBD1. Germline V gene sequence: CDR1 SGHAT, CDR2 FQNNGV. This CDR3 region has 14 residues. In nucleotides, the CDR3 is TGTGTCAGCAGCCTGGGACAGGGTATGGATACGCAGTATTTT. Protein product: CVSSLGQGMDTQYF.

In this sample, this clonotype turned up many times. The chain uses TRBV5-1 and TRBJ2-2; 8 bases map to TRBD1. CDR1 and CDR2 (germline): SGHRS, YFSETQ. V gave up 4 bases and J gave up 10 bases; unmatched junction bases: 24. The CDR3 runs to 19 residues. Here the CDR3 reads CASSPVRGQGAQVLAELFF. The CDR3 DNA reads as TGCGCCAGCAGCCCGGTCAGAGGGCAGGGGGCGCAAGTGTTGGCGGAGCTGTTTTTT.

The chain links TRBV5-8 to TRBJ2-1, with TRBD1 identical over 7 bases. The V gene end was trimmed by 0 bases and the J gene end by 6 bases; junction bases not matched to a gene: 6. This CDR3 is built from 15 residues. Germline V CDR1 and CDR2: SGHTS, YDEGEE. CDR3: CASSLAGTATNEQFF. CDR3 bases: TGTGCCAGCAGCTTGGCCGGGACAGCCACCAATGAGCAGTTCTTC. Complete variable domain (other parts from reference TRBV5-8 and TRBJ2-1): EAGVTQSPTHLIKTRGQQATLRCSPISGHTSVYWYQQALGLGLQFLLWYDEGEERNRGNFPPRFSGRQFPNYSSELNVNALELEDSALYLCASSLAGTATNEQFFGPGTRLTVL.

There are many counts of this clonotype. The chain recombines TRBV6-5 with TRBJ2-5; weak D call: TRBD2 (6 bases). Trimming removed 2 bases at V and 5 bases at J, with 9 bases between. CDR1 is MNHEY, CDR2 SVGAGI, per germline. The CDR3 totals 13 residues. CDR3 sequence (DNA): TGTGCCAGCAGTTACGGTGGGAGGGAGACCCAGTACTTC. The encoded protein is CASSYGGRETQYF.

As regards this clonotype: This may come from a read error, since a much larger clone is one base off. The rearrangement links TRBV11-2 to TRBJ2-3, with TRBD1 as a possible D gene (7 bases). Germline V gives CDR1 SGHAT, CDR2 FQNNGV. This CDR3 has 14 residues. The CDR3 nucleotides read TGTGTCAGCAGCCGTCAGGGGGGCGGAGATACGCAGTATTTT. Its protein product is CVSSRQGGGDTQYF.

This clonotype was seen more than once but under ten times. The rearrangement uses TRBV10-3 and TRBJ2-1; D is possibly TRBD1 (6 bases). Germline V gene lookup returns CDR1 ENHRY and CDR2 SYGVKD. The CDR3 has 13 amino acids. V shed 11 bases and J shed 4 bases, with 15 bases lying between them. CDR3 region: CASHPDRYNEQFF. CDR3 in DNA: TGTGCCTCCCACCCGGACAGATACAATGAGCAGTTCTTC.

This clonotype was counted at least ten times. The J gene is TRBJ1-1, the V gene TRBV28; 9 nucleotides match TRBD1. J was trimmed by 11 bases and V by 5 bases; bases with no gene match: 18. Germline V gene data show CDR1 as MDHEN and CDR2 as SYDVKM. The CDR3 is 16 amino acids. CDR3 bases: TGTGCCAGCAGTCCCCGACAGGGGGGAAGGGTGATTCGCGCTTTCTTT. This gives the protein CASSPRQGGRVIRAFF.

This clonotype was found many times. This chain uses TRBV28 with TRBJ2-1; 9 nucleotides line up with TRBD2. Germline loops: CDR1 MDHEN, CDR2 SYDVKM. CDR3 length: 16 amino acids. J gave up 3 bases and V 5 bases, and 8 bases lay outside the gene matches. The CDR3 region has the DNA TGTGCCAGCAGTCCTATACTAGCGGGTCTCTACAATGAGCAGTTCTTC. Translated, it gives CASSPILAGLYNEQFF.

Ten or more counts support this clonotype. The rearrangement joins TRBV7-9 to TRBJ2-5, with D possibly being TRBD2 (5 bases). V lost 4 bases and J lost 2, with 5 bases in between. The CDR3 length is 12 residues. In germline, CDR1 is SEHNR, CDR2 FQNEAQ (reference sequence). CDR3 coding DNA: TGTGCCAGCAGCTCGGGACAAGAGACCCAGTACTTC. Encoded protein: CASSSGQETQYF.

This clonotype was observed many times. The CDR3 sequence is CAWSRNSNQPQHF. The CDR3 bases are TGTGCCTGGAGTCGAAATAGCAATCAGCCCCAGCATTTT. V is TRBV30 and J is TRBJ1-5; no clear D. Per germline, CDR1 GTSNPN and CDR2 SVGIG (reference sequence). V was trimmed by 2 bases and J by 0 bases, leaving 5 bases between them. The CDR3 extends over 13 amino acids.

This chain connects TRBV4-1 to TRBJ1-1; no reliable D call. This CDR3 is built from 15 residues. Germline-derived CDR1 and CDR2 are MGHRA and YSYEKL. Between the trimmed V and J ends, which lost 0 bases and 2 bases, there was a span of 10 bases. Here the CDR3 reads CASSQDLIFNTEAFF. For the CDR3, the DNA is TGCGCCAGCAGCCAAGATCTCATTTTCAACACTGAAGCTTTCTTT.

The sample holds many counts of this clonotype. The chain couples TRBV5-1 to TRBJ2-5; possibly TRBD2 for D (5 bases). V was clipped by 3 bases and J by 5 bases, with 14 bases between them. Germline V CDR1 and CDR2: SGHRS, YFSETQ. The CDR3 has 14 amino acids. The CDR3 spells CASSSGLEGETQYF. For the CDR3, the DNA is TGCGCCAGCAGCTCCGGACTGGAAGGGGAGACCCAGTACTTC.